This paragraph reports one T cell receptor beta chain. The antigen is unknown. Specified treatment: some 19 received Ad26.COV2.S at low or high dose, single or two shots; about 5 received placebo; per-sample allocation not given. Vaccine and placebo recipients were sampled on day 63 after the first injection. It was an adult aged 18-55 years in Boston who was the donor. Measured with immunoSEQ multiplex PCR; TCRdb has only the in-frame clones, and not every one. This repertoire shows around 250,000 clones, about 83% found once; its top ten account for 2.5% to 3.5%. CDR3 length: 12 residues. Germline CDR1 reads SGHAT; CDR2 reads FQNNGV. The junction had 3 bases not matched to a gene; V was cut back by 10 bases and J by 3 bases. The data belong to a study of Ad26.COV2.S vaccination and SARS-CoV-2 variants. Study summary: Donor was in the COV1001 Ad26.COV2.S trial arm. Ad26.COV2.S shots went into the muscle once or twice, 56 days apart.

General study results and limits: Recipients of either vaccine or placebo displayed similar breadth of non-spike TCRs.

The chain joins TRBV11-2 to TRBJ1-1; 9 positions match TRBD1. Sequenced here: peripheral blood, sampled in a trial of Ad26.COV2.S vaccine versus placebo. The receptor's source is a person aged 18-60 years who received the Ad26.COV2.S COVID-19 vaccine or a placebo. The CDR3 protein is CATRTGDTEAFF. The CDR3 nucleotides are TGTGCCACCCGGACAGGGGACACTGAAGCTTTCTTT.